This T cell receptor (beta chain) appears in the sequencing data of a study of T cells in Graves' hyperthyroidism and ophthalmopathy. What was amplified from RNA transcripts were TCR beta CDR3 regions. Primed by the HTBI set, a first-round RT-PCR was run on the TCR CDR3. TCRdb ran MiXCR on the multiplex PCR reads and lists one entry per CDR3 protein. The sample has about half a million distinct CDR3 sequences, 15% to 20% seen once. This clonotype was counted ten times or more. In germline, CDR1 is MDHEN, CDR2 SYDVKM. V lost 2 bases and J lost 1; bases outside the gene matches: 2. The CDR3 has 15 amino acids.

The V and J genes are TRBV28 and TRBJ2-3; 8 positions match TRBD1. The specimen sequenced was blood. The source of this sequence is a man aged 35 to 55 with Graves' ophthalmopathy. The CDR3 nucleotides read TGTGCCAGCAGTTTAGGGGGACAGGGCACAGATACGCAGTATTTT. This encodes CASSLGGQGTDTQYF.